Presented here are 20 T cell receptor beta chains from one specimen sequenced in a study of shared clonotypes between healthy human individuals. Libraries were prepared by immunoSEQ multiplex PCR; TCRdb keeps only in-frame clonotypes and omits some of them. The repertoire holds 400,000 to 600,000 clones, about 85% seen once, with around 14% in the top ten. What was sequenced was PBMCs. Every receptor here comes from a middle-aged woman in good health. Some clones in this sample may be carry-over from other donors' samples.

The genes are TRBV13 and TRBJ2-3; 13 nucleotides match TRBD2. Germline V lookup: CDR1 PRHDT, CDR2 FYEKMQ (reference sequence). J gave up 6 bases and V 5 bases, and 17 bases lay outside the gene matches. This CDR3 has 19 residues. The CDR3 reads CASSHAPGLAGPGWDTQYF. The DNA for the CDR3 is TGTGCCAGCAGCCACGCCCCGGGACTAGCGGGACCTGGGTGGGATACGCAGTATTTT.

Worth noting for this clone: This could be a read error, since a much larger clone is one nucleotide away. The CDR3 DNA follows: TGCGCCAGCAGCCAGGGTTCTGGAAACACCATATATTTT. Protein: CASSQGSGNTIYF. This chain connects TRBV5-1 to TRBJ1-3, with D perhaps TRBD1 (5 bases). The V gene lost 4 bases and the J gene lost 1 base, with 6 bases spanning the gap. The CDR3 runs 13 residues. Germline loops: CDR1 SGHRS, CDR2 YFSETQ.

The rearrangement links TRBV18 to TRBJ2-3; D might be TRBD1 (7 bases). CDR3 size: 15 residues. The germline V gene encodes CDR1 KGHSH and CDR2 LQKENI. V shed 5 bases and J shed 0 bases, with 12 bases lying between them. CDR3 loop: CASSGGGLSTDTQYF. DNA of the CDR3: TGTGCCAGCTCAGGAGGGGGCCTTAGCACAGATACGCAGTATTTT. Looking up the rest from reference TRBV18 and TRBJ2-3 gives the full variable domain: NAGVMQNPRHLVRRRGQEARLRCSPMKGHSHVYWYRQLPEEGLKFMVYLQKENIIDESGMPKERFSAEFPKEGPSILRIQQVVRGDSAAYFCASSGGGLSTDTQYFGPGTRLTVL.

The chain uses TRBV11-2 and TRBJ2-7; possible D gene TRBD2, 6 bases. Germline loops: CDR1 SGHAT, CDR2 FQNNGV. The CDR3 is 15 residues long. V was clipped by 4 bases and J by 2 bases, with 15 bases between them. Here the CDR3 reads CASSSGESLAYEQYF. DNA for the CDR3: TGTGCCAGCAGCTCGGGGGAATCCTTGGCCTACGAGCAGTACTTC.

The gene calls are TRBV6-6 and TRBJ1-4, with D possibly being TRBD1 (5 bases). Germline CDR1 is MNHNY and CDR2 is SVGAGI (reference sequence). This CDR3 has 15 residues. V shed 2 bases and J shed 5 bases, with 12 bases lying between them. CDR3 region: CASSYQGTENEKLFF. DNA for the CDR3: TGTGCCAGCAGTTACCAAGGGACGGAGAATGAAAAACTGTTTTTT.

J is TRBJ1-1 and V is TRBV18, with 10 bases aligning to TRBD1. This CDR3 is built from 16 residues. V was clipped by 5 bases and J by 7 bases; unmatched bases: 13. Germline loops: CDR1 KGHSH, CDR2 LQKENI. The CDR3 DNA sequence: TGTGCCAGCTCAACAAACCGACAGGGGGCAAGTGGTGAAGCTTTCTTT. Protein sequence: CASSTNRQGASGEAFF.

This rearrangement joins TRBV9 to TRBJ2-1, with 8 bases identical to TRBD2. Germline V CDR1 and CDR2: SGDLS, YYNGEE. V lost 1 base, J lost 9 bases, and 12 bases stayed unmatched. This CDR3 region has 16 residues. This chain's CDR3 is CASSVRDQRERGEQFF. CDR3 coding DNA: TGTGCCAGCAGCGTAAGGGACCAGCGGGAGAGAGGTGAGCAGTTCTTC. Full variable domain (outside the CDR3, taken from reference TRBV9 and TRBJ2-1): DSGVTQTPKHLITATGQRVTLRCSPRSGDLSVYWYQQSLDQGLQFLIQYYNGEERAKGNILERFSAQQFPDLHSELNLSSLELGDSALYFCASSVRDQRERGEQFFGPGTRLTVL.

Turning to this clone: One end of the junction is discordant with germline, which a read error may explain. The gene calls are TRBV6-6 and TRBJ2-3; 8 bases are a match to TRBD1. This CDR3 has 15 amino acids. The germline V gene encodes CDR1 MNHNY and CDR2 SVGAGI (reference sequence). The CDR3 nucleotides are TGTGCCAGCAGTTATCAGGGGGCGAGAACAGGTACGCAGTATTTT. Its protein product is CASSYQGARTGTQYF.

The genes are TRBV4-3 and TRBJ2-1; possible D gene TRBD2, 6 bases. Trimming took off 0 bases at V and 3 bases at J, with 12 bases between the two ends. The CDR3 runs 16 residues. Germline loops: CDR1 LGHNA, CDR2 YSLEER. CDR3 coding DNA: TGCGCCAGCAGCCAAGACGAGACTAGAGTCTACAATGAGCAGTTCTTC. This codes for CASSQDETRVYNEQFF.

The rearrangement uses TRBV4-2 and TRBJ2-2; tentative D call: TRBD2 (6 bases). The CDR3 is made up of 15 amino acids. Germline V lookup: CDR1 LGHNA, CDR2 YNFKEQ. Trimming cost V 5 bases and J 2 bases, with 12 bases left between them. The CDR3 coding sequence is TGTGCCAGCAGCAACTGGGACTCAAACACCGGGGAGCTGTTTTTT. Protein sequence: CASSNWDSNTGELFF.

The CDR3 sequence: CASSEPGASGTYEQYF. CDR3 coding DNA: TGTGCCAGCAGTGAACCGGGGGCTAGCGGGACCTACGAGCAGTACTTC. The rearrangement joins TRBV2 to TRBJ2-7; 9 bases fit TRBD2. The CDR3 runs 16 residues. Looked up from germline, CDR1 is SNHLY and CDR2 is FYNNEI. The trim removed 2 bases at V and 2 bases at J, leaving 7 bases unmatched. Supplemented by reference TRBV2 and TRBJ2-7, the full variable domain reads EPEVTQTPSHQVTQMGQEVILRCVPISNHLYFYWYRQILGQKVEFLVSFYNNEISEKSEIFDDQFSVERPDGSNFTLKIRSTKLEDSAMYFCASSEPGASGTYEQYFGPGTRLTVT.

V is TRBV7-3 and J is TRBJ2-1, with 14 bases matching TRBD2. CDR1 and CDR2 from the germline V gene are SGHTA and FQGTGA. Trimming at V came to 4 bases and at J to 6 bases, leaving 11 bases not matched to a gene. The length of the CDR3 is 18 residues. The chain's CDR3 is CASSSIPTSGRALNEQFF. CDR3 DNA sequence: TGTGCCAGCAGCTCTATTCCGACTAGCGGGAGGGCCCTCAATGAGCAGTTCTTC.

The V gene is TRBV11-2, the J gene TRBJ2-1; 13 bases map to TRBD2. J gave up 8 bases and V 5 bases, and 6 bases lay outside the gene matches. Germline CDR1 is SGHAT and CDR2 is FQNNGV. The CDR3 has 15 residues. The CDR3: CASSVLAGGRDEQFF. The DNA of the CDR3 is TGTGCCAGCAGCGTACTAGCGGGAGGGCGGGATGAGCAGTTCTTC.

The rearrangement links TRBV28 to TRBJ2-2, with TRBD1 matching over 11 bases. Germline CDR1 reads MDHEN; CDR2 reads SYDVKM. J lost 6 bases, V lost 6 bases, and 9 bases had no gene match. CDR3 size: 16 residues. DNA for the CDR3: TGTGCCAGCAGCTCGGGACAGGGGGGTTTGGCCGGGGAGCTGTTTTTT. It codes for CASSSGQGGLAGELFF.

The chain employs TRBV11-2 and TRBJ1-5, with D unresolved. The CDR3 runs 14 residues. CDR1 and CDR2 from the germline V gene are SGHAT and FQNNGV. V was cut by 1 base and J by 0 bases, with 4 bases left in between. This chain's CDR3 is CASSLGVSNQPQHF. The CDR3 DNA sequence: TGTGCCAGCAGCTTAGGAGTTAGCAATCAGCCCCAGCATTTT.

The genes are TRBV7-3 and TRBJ2-1; 8 nucleotides agree with TRBD2. The germline gives CDR1 SGHTA, CDR2 FQGTGA. The CDR3 loop spans 14 amino acids. J was trimmed by 6 bases and V by 8 bases; bases with no gene match: 9. This CDR3 reads CASQREGRGNEQFF. CDR3 DNA: TGTGCCAGCCAACGGGAGGGCCGAGGCAATGAGCAGTTCTTC.

The rearrangement joins TRBV2 to TRBJ1-2; D may be TRBD1 (6 bases). Germline CDR1 SNHLY, CDR2 FYNNEI. CDR3 length equals 15 residues. V lost 4 bases, J lost 7 bases, and 19 bases lay in between. The CDR3 loop is CASSAPDRGRFGYTF. The CDR3 DNA sequence: TGTGCCAGCAGTGCACCTGACCGGGGGCGTTTTGGCTACACCTTC.

The chain recombines TRBV4-1 with TRBJ2-7; D might be TRBD1 (6 bases). V dropped 5 bases and J dropped 0 bases, with 17 bases sitting between them. The germline V gene has CDR1 MGHRA and CDR2 YSYEKL. This CDR3 has 16 residues. This chain's CDR3 is CASSSGGIQGSYEQYF. The CDR3, as DNA: TGCGCCAGCAGCTCTGGGGGCATACAGGGCTCCTACGAGCAGTACTTC.

This clone was observed a handful of times. The J gene is TRBJ2-1, the V gene TRBV7-2, with D uncertain. V lost 2 bases, J lost 10 bases, and 12 bases lay in between. This CDR3 region has 13 residues. Germline V gene sequence: CDR1 SGHTA, CDR2 FQGNSA. The CDR3 DNA is TGTGCCAGCAGCTTAAGGGTCCTGGGCGAGCAGTTCTTC. Translated, it gives CASSLRVLGEQFF.

The chain employs TRBV7-3 and TRBJ2-1; 14 bases match TRBD2. J was trimmed by 1 base and V by 5 bases; bases with no gene match: 7. Germline V gene sequence: CDR1 SGHTA, CDR2 FQGTGA. The CDR3 covers 18 residues. Here the CDR3 reads CASSMTSGRGRSYNEQFF. In nucleotides, the CDR3 is TGTGCCAGCAGCATGACTAGCGGGAGGGGGAGGTCCTACAATGAGCAGTTCTTC.